The rows below give T cell receptor beta chains drawn from one sample of a study of monozygotic twins with cystic fibrosis. Produced via immunoSEQ multiplex PCR; TCRdb's table is partial and in-frame only. Of roughly 20,000 clones in the sample, 95% to 98% were seen once. Sequenced material: blood. The source is a woman aged 30 to 39 with cystic fibrosis. The CDR3 runs from the conserved cysteine through the conserved F or W. A D gene is named only where the DNA matches it firmly. Only some rows state a clone size, as once, few, many or a class for expanded clones.

J: TRBJ1-2; D: TRBD1; length: 13; size: .; V: TRBV6-6; CDR3: CASSRQGAYGYTF; DNA: TGTGCCAGCAGCCGCCAGGGGGCCTATGGCTACACCTTC
J: TRBJ1-1; D: .; length: 13; size: .; V: TRBV5-1; CDR3: CASTKTGSGEAFF; DNA: TGCGCCAGCACAAAGACAGGTAGTGGTGAAGCTTTCTTT
J: TRBJ1-3; D: .; length: 12; size: .; V: TRBV7-9; CDR3: CASSLAGYTIYF; DNA: TGTGCCAGCAGCTTAGCTGGGTACACCATATATTTT
J: TRBJ1-6; D: .; length: 12; size: .; V: TRBV2; CDR3: CASSQANSPLHF; DNA: TGTGCCAGCAGCCAAGCTAATTCACCCCTCCACTTT
J: TRBJ2-2; D: .; length: 14; size: .; V: TRBV4-1; CDR3: CASSPLVGTGELFF; DNA: TGCGCCAGCAGCCCTTTGGTGGGGACCGGGGAGCTGTTTTTT
J: TRBJ2-1; D: .; length: 15; size: once; V: TRBV13; CDR3: CASSPGPSSYNEQFF; DNA: TGTGCCAGCAGCCCGGGGCCCAGCTCCTACAATGAGCAGTTCTTC
J: TRBJ2-4; D: TRBD2; length: 16; size: .; V: TRBV6-1; CDR3: CASSEIEAGGRDIQYF; DNA: TGTGCCAGCAGTGAAATAGAAGCGGGGGGTCGAGACATTCAGTACTTC
J: TRBJ1-3; D: .; length: 13; size: .; V: TRBV19; CDR3: CASITNSGNTIYF; DNA: TGTGCCAGTATCACTAACTCTGGAAACACCATATATTTT
J: TRBJ2-7; D: .; length: 13; size: once; V: TRBV19; CDR3: CASKPQGIYEQYF; DNA: TGTGCCAGTAAACCACAGGGAATCTACGAGCAGTACTTC
J: TRBJ2-4; D: TRBD2; length: 18; size: once; V: TRBV4-1; CDR3: CASSQTSGGPVAKNIQYF; DNA: TGCGCCAGCAGCCAAACTAGCGGGGGACCAGTAGCCAAAAACATTCAGTACTTC
J: TRBJ1-1; D: .; length: 13; size: few; V: TRBV4-1; CDR3: CASSRAGNPEAFF; DNA: TGCGCCAGCAGCCGGGCAGGGAATCCTGAAGCTTTCTTT
J: TRBJ2-7; D: .; length: 13; size: .; V: TRBV27; CDR3: CASSFTGQYEQYF; DNA: TGTGCCAGCAGTTTTACAGGGCAGTACGAGCAGTACTTC
J: TRBJ1-5; D: .; length: 13; size: .; V: TRBV2; CDR3: CASGNTGLQPQHF; DNA: TGTGCCAGCGGGAACACAGGGCTTCAGCCCCAGCATTTT
J: TRBJ2-3; D: TRBD2; length: 12; size: .; V: TRBV6-6; CDR3: CASGGGPDTQYF; DNA: TGTGCCAGCGGCGGGGGGCCGGATACGCAGTATTTT
J: TRBJ2-1; D: .; length: 14; size: .; V: TRBV9; CDR3: CASSVDDAYNEQFF; DNA: TGTGCCAGCAGCGTAGATGACGCGTACAATGAGCAGTTCTTC
J: TRBJ2-4; D: .; length: 15; size: .; V: TRBV19; CDR3: CASSPTDTSKNIQYF; DNA: TGTGCCAGTAGCCCAACGGACACCTCCAAAAACATTCAGTACTTC
J: TRBJ2-5; D: .; length: 14; size: .; V: TRBV6-5; CDR3: CASSYSNRVETQYF; DNA: TGTGCCAGCAGTTACTCGAACAGGGTAGAGACCCAGTACTTC
J: TRBJ1-6; D: TRBD1; length: 16; size: .; V: TRBV6-5; CDR3: CASSYGRTGVTSPLHF; DNA: TGTGCCAGCAGTTACGGAAGGACAGGGGTTACTTCACCCCTCCACTTT
J: TRBJ1-6; D: .; length: 14; size: .; V: TRBV10-2; CDR3: CASRGVGNNSPLHF; DNA: TGCGCCAGCAGGGGGGTCGGGAATAATTCACCCCTCCACTTT
J: TRBJ1-1; D: TRBD1; length: 16; size: .; V: TRBV11-2; CDR3: CASSLGRGTGNTEAFF; DNA: TGTGCCAGCAGCTTAGGCCGAGGGACAGGGAACACTGAAGCTTTCTTT
J: TRBJ1-2; D: .; length: 17; size: .; V: TRBV14; CDR3: CASSQARGNGGPYGYTF; DNA: TGTGCCAGCAGCCAAGCAAGAGGAAACGGGGGTCCCTATGGCTACACCTTC
J: TRBJ1-2; D: TRBD1; length: 14; size: .; V: TRBV11-2; CDR3: CASSHGQGFGGYTF; DNA: TGTGCCAGCAGCCACGGACAGGGTTTTGGTGGCTACACCTTC
J: TRBJ2-5; D: .; length: 15; size: .; V: TRBV5-1; CDR3: CASSLGGPLGETQYF; DNA: TGCGCCAGCAGCTTGGGTGGGCCCCTAGGGGAGACCCAGTACTTC
J: TRBJ1-6; D: .; length: 14; size: .; V: TRBV5-1; CDR3: CASSRGEARSPLHF; DNA: TGCGCCAGCAGCCGGGGGGAGGCGAGGTCACCCCTCCACTTT
J: TRBJ2-2; D: .; length: 12; size: .; V: TRBV5-6; CDR3: CASSLEGGELFF; DNA: TGTGCCAGCAGCTTGGAGGGCGGGGAGCTGTTTTTT
J: TRBJ2-1; D: .; length: 13; size: .; V: TRBV29-1; CDR3: CSVDRGVNNEQFF; DNA: TGCAGCGTTGATAGGGGGGTAAACAATGAGCAGTTCTTC
J: TRBJ2-7; D: TRBD1; length: 15; size: .; V: TRBV7-9; CDR3: CASSLGQGGTYEQYF; DNA: TGTGCCAGCAGTCTTGGACAGGGAGGAACCTACGAGCAGTACTTC
J: TRBJ2-1; D: .; length: 16; size: .; V: TRBV18; CDR3: CASSPLSSLSYNEQFF; DNA: TGTGCCAGCTCACCACTTTCCTCCCTCTCCTACAATGAGCAGTTCTTC
J: TRBJ1-6; D: .; length: 16; size: once; V: TRBV5-1; CDR3: CASSDAGSSYNSPLHF; DNA: TGCGCCAGCAGCGACGCAGGAAGCTCCTATAATTCACCCCTCCACTTT
J: TRBJ1-5; D: .; length: 13; size: .; V: TRBV23-1; CDR3: CASTHFGVQPQHF; DNA: TGCGCCAGCACTCACTTCGGGGTCCAGCCCCAGCATTTT
J: TRBJ1-5; D: TRBD1; length: 17; size: .; V: TRBV6-1; CDR3: CASSEGTGGRWRQPQHF; DNA: TGTGCCAGCAGTGAAGGGACAGGGGGTCGGTGGAGGCAGCCCCAGCATTTT
J: TRBJ1-2; D: .; length: 16; size: .; V: TRBV27; CDR3: CASRLRQTELNYGYTF; DNA: TGTGCCAGCAGACTCAGACAGACGGAATTAAACTATGGCTACACCTTC
J: TRBJ2-2; D: TRBD1; length: 14; size: .; V: TRBV5-1; CDR3: CASSLYRGDGELFF; DNA: TGCGCCAGCAGCTTGTACAGGGGTGACGGGGAGCTGTTTTTT
J: TRBJ2-2; D: .; length: 13; size: .; V: TRBV6-1; CDR3: CASSTVETGELFF; DNA: TGTGCCAGCAGTACCGTTGAGACCGGGGAGCTGTTTTTT